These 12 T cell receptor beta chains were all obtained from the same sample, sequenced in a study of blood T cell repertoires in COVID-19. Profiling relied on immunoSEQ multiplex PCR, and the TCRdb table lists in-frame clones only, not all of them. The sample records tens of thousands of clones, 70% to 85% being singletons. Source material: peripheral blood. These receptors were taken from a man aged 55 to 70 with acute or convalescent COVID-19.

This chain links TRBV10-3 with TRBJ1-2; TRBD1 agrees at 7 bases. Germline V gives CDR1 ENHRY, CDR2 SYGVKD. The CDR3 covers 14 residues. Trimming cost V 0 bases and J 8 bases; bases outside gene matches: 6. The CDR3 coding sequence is TGTGCCATCAGTGAGTCGACAGGGCGCGGCGGCTACACCTTC. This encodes CAISESTGRGGYTF.

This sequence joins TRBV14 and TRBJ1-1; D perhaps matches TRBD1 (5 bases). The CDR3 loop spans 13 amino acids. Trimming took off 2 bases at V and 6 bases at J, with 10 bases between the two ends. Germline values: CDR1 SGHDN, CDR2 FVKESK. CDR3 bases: TGTGCCAGCAGCCAAAACCAGGGTTCTGAAGCTTTCTTT. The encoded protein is CASSQNQGSEAFF.

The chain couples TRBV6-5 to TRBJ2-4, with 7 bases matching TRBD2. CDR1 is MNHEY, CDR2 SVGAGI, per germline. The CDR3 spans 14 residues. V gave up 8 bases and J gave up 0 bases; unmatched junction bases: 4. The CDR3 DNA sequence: TGTGCCAGCTACTTAGCGGGAGCCAAAAACATTCAGTACTTC. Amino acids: CASYLAGAKNIQYF.

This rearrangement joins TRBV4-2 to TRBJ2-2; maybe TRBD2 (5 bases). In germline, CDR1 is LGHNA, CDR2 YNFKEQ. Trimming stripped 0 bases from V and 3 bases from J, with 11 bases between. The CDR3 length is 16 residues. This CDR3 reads CASSQDLGDDTGELFF. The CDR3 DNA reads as TGTGCCAGCAGCCAAGATCTCGGGGATGACACCGGGGAGCTGTTTTTT.

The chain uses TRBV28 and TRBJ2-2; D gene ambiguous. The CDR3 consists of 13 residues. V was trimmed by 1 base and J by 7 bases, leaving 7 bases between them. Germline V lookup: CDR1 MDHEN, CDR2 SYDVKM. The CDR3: CASSLYRVGELFF. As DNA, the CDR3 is TGTGCCAGCAGTTTATACCGGGTCGGGGAGCTGTTTTTT.

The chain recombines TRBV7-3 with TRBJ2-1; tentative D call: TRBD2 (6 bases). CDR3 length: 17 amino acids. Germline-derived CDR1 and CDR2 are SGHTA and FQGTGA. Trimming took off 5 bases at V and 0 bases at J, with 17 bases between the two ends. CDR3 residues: CASSPWVGGFSYNEQFF. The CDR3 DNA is TGTGCCAGCAGCCCATGGGTGGGGGGTTTCTCCTACAATGAGCAGTTCTTC.

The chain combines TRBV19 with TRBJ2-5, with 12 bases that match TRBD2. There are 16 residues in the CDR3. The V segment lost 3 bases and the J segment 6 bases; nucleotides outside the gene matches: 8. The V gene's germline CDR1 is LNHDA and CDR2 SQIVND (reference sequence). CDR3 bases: TGTGCCAGTAGTATCCAAGGGACTAGCGGGTTAAAGACCCAGTACTTC. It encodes CASSIQGTSGLKTQYF. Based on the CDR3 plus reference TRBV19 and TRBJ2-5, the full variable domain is DGGITQSPKYLFRKEGQNVTLSCEQNLNHDAMYWYRQDPGQGLRLIYYSQIVNDFQKGDIAEGYSVSREKKESFPLTVTSAQKNPTAFYLCASSIQGTSGLKTQYFGPGTRLLVL.

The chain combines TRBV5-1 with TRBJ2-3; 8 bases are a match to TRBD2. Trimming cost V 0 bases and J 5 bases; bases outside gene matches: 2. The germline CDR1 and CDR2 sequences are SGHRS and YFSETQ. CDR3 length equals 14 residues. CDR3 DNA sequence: TGCGCCAGCAGCTTGGGAACTAGCGGAGATACGCAGTATTTT. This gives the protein CASSLGTSGDTQYF. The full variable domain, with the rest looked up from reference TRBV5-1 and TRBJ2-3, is KAGVTQTPRYLIKTRGQQVTLSCSPISGHRSVSWYQQTPGQGLQFLFEYFSETQRNKGNFPGRFSGRQFSNSRSEMNVSTLELGDSALYLCASSLGTSGDTQYFGPGTRLTVL.

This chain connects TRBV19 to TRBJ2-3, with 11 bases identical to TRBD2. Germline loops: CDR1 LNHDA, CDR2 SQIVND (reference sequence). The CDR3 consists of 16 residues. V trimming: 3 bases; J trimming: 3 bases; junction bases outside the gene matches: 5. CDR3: CASSISLAGATDTQYF. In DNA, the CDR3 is TGTGCCAGTAGTATTTCACTAGCGGGGGCGACAGATACGCAGTATTTT.

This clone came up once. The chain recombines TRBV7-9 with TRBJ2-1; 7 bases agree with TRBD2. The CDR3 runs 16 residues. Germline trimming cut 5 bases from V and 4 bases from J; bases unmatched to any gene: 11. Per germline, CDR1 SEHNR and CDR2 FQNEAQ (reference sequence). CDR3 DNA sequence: TGTGCCAGCAGCCCCGGGGAGCTAGCGGCATACAATGAGCAGTTCTTC. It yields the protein CASSPGELAAYNEQFF.

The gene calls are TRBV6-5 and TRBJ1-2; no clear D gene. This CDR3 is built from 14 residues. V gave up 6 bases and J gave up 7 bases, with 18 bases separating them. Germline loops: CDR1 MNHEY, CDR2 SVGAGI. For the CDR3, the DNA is TGTGCCAGCAGCCCCCGTGGAGGGAACAGTGGCTACACCTTC. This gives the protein CASSPRGGNSGYTF.

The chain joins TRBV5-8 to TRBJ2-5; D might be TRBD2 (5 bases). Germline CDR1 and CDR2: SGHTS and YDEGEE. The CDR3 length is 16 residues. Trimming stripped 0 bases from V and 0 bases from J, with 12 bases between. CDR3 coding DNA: TGTGCCAGCAGCTTGGAGCGCGCGGGCTACCAAGAGACCCAGTACTTC. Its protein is CASSLERAGYQETQYF.